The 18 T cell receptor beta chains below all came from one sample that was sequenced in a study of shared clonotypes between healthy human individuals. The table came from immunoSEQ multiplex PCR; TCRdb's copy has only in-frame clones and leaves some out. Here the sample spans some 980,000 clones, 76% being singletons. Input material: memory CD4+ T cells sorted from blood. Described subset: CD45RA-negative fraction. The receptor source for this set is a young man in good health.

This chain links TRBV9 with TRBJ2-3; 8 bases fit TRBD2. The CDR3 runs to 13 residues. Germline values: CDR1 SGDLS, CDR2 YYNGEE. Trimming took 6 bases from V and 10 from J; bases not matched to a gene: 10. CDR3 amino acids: CASTGLGSGAQYF. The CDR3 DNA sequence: TGTGCCAGCACGGGACTAGGGAGCGGAGCGCAGTATTTT.

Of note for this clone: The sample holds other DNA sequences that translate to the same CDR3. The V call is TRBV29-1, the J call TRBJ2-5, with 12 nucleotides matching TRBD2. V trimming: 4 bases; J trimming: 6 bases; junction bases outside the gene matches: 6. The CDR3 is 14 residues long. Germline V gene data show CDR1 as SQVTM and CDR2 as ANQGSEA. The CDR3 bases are TGCAGCGTTGTCTCGGGGACTAGCGGGCAGACCCAGTACTTC. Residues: CSVVSGTSGQTQYF.

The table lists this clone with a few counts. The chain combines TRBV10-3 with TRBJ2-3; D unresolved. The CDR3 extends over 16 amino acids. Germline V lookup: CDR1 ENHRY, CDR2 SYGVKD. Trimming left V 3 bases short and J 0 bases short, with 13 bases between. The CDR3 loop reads CAISDTVLLSTDTQYF. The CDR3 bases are TGTGCCATCAGTGATACTGTGCTCCTTAGCACAGATACGCAGTATTTT.

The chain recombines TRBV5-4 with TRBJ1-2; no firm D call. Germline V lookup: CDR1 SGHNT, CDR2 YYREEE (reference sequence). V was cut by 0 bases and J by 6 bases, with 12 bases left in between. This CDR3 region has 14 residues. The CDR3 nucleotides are TGTGCCAGCAGCTTGGTGGGCAGTTGGAATGGCTACACCTTC. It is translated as CASSLVGSWNGYTF.

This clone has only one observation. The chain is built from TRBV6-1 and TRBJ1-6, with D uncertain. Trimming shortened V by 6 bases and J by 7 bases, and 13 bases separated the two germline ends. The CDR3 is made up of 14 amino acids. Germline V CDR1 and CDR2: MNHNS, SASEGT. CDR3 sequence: CASRAGVANSPLHF. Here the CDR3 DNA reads TGTGCCAGCAGGGCGGGAGTTGCGAATTCACCCCTCCACTTT.

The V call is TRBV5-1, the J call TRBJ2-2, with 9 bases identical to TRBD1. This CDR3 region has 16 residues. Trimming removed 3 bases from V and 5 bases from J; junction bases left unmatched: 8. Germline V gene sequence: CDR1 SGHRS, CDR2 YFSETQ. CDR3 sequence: CASSSTGGVSTGELFF. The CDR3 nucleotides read TGCGCCAGCAGCTCAACAGGGGGCGTTTCGACCGGGGAGCTGTTTTTT.

The CDR3 spells CASSPSPGTGETQYF. In DNA form, the CDR3 reads TGTGCCAGCAGCCCCTCCCCCGGGACAGGGGAGACCCAGTACTTC. This chain connects TRBV4-2 to TRBJ2-5; TRBD1 matches 9 bases. Germline V gene sequence: CDR1 LGHNA, CDR2 YNFKEQ. With V trimmed by 4 bases and J by 5 bases, 8 bases remained unmatched. CDR3 size: 15 residues.

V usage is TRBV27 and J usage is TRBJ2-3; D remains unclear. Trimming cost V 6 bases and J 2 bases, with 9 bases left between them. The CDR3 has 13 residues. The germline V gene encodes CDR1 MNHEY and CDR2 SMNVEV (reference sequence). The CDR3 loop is CASRLKNTDTQYF. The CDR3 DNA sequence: TGTGCCAGCAGACTAAAAAACACAGATACGCAGTATTTT.

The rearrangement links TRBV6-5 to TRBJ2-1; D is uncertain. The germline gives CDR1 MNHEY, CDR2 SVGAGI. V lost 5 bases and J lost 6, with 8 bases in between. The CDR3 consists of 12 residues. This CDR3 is CASSRAINEQFF. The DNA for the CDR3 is TGTGCCAGCAGTCGGGCCATCAATGAGCAGTTCTTC.

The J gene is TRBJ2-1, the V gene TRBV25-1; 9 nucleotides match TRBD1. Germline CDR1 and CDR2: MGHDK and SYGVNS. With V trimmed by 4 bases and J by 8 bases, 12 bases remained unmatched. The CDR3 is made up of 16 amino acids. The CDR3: CASSAMRTGVFHEQFF. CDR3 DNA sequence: TGTGCCAGCAGTGCCATGAGGACAGGGGTATTTCATGAGCAGTTCTTC.

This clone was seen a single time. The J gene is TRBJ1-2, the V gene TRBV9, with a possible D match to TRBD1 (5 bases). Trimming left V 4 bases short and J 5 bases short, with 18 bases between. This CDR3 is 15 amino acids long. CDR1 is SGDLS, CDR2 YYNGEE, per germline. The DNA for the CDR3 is TGTGCCAGCAGCCAGGACGCGGGGGGACTATATGGCTACACCTTC. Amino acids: CASSQDAGGLYGYTF.

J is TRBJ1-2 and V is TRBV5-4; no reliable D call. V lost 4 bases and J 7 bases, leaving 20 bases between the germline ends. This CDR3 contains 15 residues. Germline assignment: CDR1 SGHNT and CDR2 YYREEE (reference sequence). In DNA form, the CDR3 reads TGTGCCAGCAGCAACGCACGGCCGGAGTTCGGTGGCTACACCTTC. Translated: CASSNARPEFGGYTF.

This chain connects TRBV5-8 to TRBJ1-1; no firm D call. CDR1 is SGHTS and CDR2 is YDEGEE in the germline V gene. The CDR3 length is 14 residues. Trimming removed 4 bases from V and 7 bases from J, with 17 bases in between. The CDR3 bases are TGTGCCAGCAGCCTTGGTAGACGGCAATTTGAAGCTTTCTTT. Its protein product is CASSLGRRQFEAFF.

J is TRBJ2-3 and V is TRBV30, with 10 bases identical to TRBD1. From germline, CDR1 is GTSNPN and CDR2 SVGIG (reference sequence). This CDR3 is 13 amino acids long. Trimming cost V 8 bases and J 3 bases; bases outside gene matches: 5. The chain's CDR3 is CAGTGASTDTQYF. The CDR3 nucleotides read TGTGCCGGGACAGGGGCTTCGACAGATACGCAGTATTTT.

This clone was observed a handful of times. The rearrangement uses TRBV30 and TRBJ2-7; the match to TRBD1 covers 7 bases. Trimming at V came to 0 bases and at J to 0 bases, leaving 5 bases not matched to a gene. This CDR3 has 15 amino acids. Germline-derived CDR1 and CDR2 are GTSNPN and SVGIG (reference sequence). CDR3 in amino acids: CAWSVQGKSSYEQYF. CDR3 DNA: TGTGCCTGGAGTGTACAGGGGAAGAGCTCCTACGAGCAGTACTTC.

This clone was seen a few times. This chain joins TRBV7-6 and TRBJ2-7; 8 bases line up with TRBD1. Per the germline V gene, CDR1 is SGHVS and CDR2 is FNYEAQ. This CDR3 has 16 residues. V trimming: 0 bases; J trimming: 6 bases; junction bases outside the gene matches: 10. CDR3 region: CASSLAVAGGRGEQYF. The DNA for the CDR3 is TGTGCCAGCAGCTTAGCAGTTGCAGGGGGCAGGGGCGAGCAGTACTTC. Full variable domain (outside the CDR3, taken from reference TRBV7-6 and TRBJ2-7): GAGVSQSPRYKVTKRGQDVALRCDPISGHVSLYWYRQALGQGPEFLTYFNYEAQQDKSGLPNDRFSAERPEGSISTLTIQRTEQRDSAMYRCASSLAVAGGRGEQYFGPGTRLTVT.

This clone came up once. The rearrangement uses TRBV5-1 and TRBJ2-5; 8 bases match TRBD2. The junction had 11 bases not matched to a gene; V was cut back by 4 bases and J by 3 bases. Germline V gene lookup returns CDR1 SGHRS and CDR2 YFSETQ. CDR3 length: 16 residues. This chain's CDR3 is CASSRGASGPKETQYF. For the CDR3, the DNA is TGCGCCAGCAGCAGGGGGGCTAGCGGGCCCAAAGAGACCCAGTACTTC.

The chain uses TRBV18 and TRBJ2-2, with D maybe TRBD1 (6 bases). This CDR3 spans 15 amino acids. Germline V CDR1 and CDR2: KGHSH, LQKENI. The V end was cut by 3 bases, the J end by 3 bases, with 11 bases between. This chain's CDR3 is CASSPYRADTGELFF. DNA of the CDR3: TGTGCCAGCTCACCCTACAGGGCCGACACCGGGGAGCTGTTTTTT. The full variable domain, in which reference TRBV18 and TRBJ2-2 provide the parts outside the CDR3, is NAGVMQNPRHLVRRRGQEARLRCSPMKGHSHVYWYRQLPEEGLKFMVYLQKENIIDESGMPKERFSAEFPKEGPSILRIQQVVRGDSAAYFCASSPYRADTGELFFGEGSRLTVL.